Presented here are 10 T cell receptor beta chains from one specimen sequenced in a study of T cells after yellow fever vaccination. MiXCR, run by TCRdb on the 5' RACE reads, gives a single entry per CDR3 protein. In the table there are over 110,000 distinct CDR3 sequences, roughly 8.2% of which are singletons. This material consisted of CD4+ T cells sorted from PBMCs, taken 5 days after the yellow fever booster vaccination. The receptors originated from a man aged 25 to 40 who received the YFV17D yellow fever vaccine.

This clonotype came up a few times. The rearrangement joins TRBV6-4 to TRBJ1-2, with D possibly TRBD1 on 5 matching bases. Germline loops: CDR1 MRHNA, CDR2 SNTAGT. This CDR3 comprises 15 residues. The ends were cut back, 6 bases at V and 0 bases at J, with 14 bases in the middle. CDR3 in amino acids: CASRVDWGSNYGYTF. In nucleotides, the CDR3 is TGTGCCAGCAGGGTCGATTGGGGGTCTAACTATGGCTACACCTTC.

This clonotype showed up many times. The genes are TRBV6-2 or TRBV6-3 and TRBJ1-1; D is unclear. V was pared by 6 bases and J by 11 bases, with 16 bases between. The CDR3 runs to 12 residues. Germline-derived CDR1 and CDR2 are MNHEY and SVGEGT. CDR3 coding DNA: TGTGCCAGCAGACCTACCCGAGGAATGGCTTTCTTT. This codes for CASRPTRGMAFF.

This clonotype appeared many times. The rearrangement uses TRBV6-6 and TRBJ1-2; D is undetermined. Germline CDR1 is MNHNY and CDR2 is SVGAGI (reference sequence). The CDR3 has 13 residues. V was clipped by 7 bases and J by 2 bases, with 11 bases between them. The chain's CDR3 is CASNFNRNYGYTF. DNA of the CDR3: TGTGCCAGCAACTTCAACAGAAACTATGGCTACACCTTC.

This clonotype came up a few times. The chain employs TRBV7-2 and TRBJ1-6; D remains ambiguous. In germline, CDR1 is SGHTA, CDR2 FQGNSA. This CDR3 has 15 residues. Deletions cut 1 base from V and 6 bases from J, with 10 bases between. The CDR3 DNA reads TGTGCCAGCAGCTTAGAAGGCCTTGGTAATTCACCCCTCCACTTT. Amino acid sequence: CASSLEGLGNSPLHF.

This clonotype was picked up many times. The V and J genes are TRBV28 and TRBJ2-1, with 13 nucleotides matching TRBD2. The CDR3 sequence is 15 residues long. V lost 6 bases, J lost 7 bases, and 6 bases stayed unmatched. Germline assignment: CDR1 MDHEN and CDR2 SYDVKM. In nucleotides, the CDR3 is TGTGCCAGCAGCCAACTAGCGGGAGGGCGAAATGAGCAGTTCTTC. It codes for CASSQLAGGRNEQFF. Together with reference TRBV28 and TRBJ2-1, the CDR3 gives the full variable domain: DVKVTQSSRYLVKRTGEKVFLECVQDMDHENMFWYRQDPGLGLRLIYFSYDVKMKEKGDIPEGYSVSREKKERFSLILESASTNQTSMYLCASSQLAGGRNEQFFGPGTRLTVL.

In this sample, this clonotype turned up many times. The chain recombines TRBV6-2 or TRBV6-3 with TRBJ2-3, with 11 positions matching TRBD2. The CDR3 has 15 amino acids. The V gene end was trimmed by 6 bases and the J gene end by 9 bases; junction bases not matched to a gene: 11. Per the germline V gene, CDR1 is MNHEY and CDR2 is SVGEGT. CDR3 sequence: CASRDPSGRWQTQYF. CDR3 nucleotide sequence: TGTGCCAGCAGAGATCCTAGCGGGAGGTGGCAAACGCAGTATTTT.

This clonotype was seen at least ten times. This chain connects TRBV5-1 to TRBJ2-5, with 9 bases matching TRBD1. The CDR3 totals 14 residues. Per germline, CDR1 SGHRS and CDR2 YFSETQ. V lost 4 bases, J lost 2 bases, and 3 bases stayed unmatched. In nucleotides, the CDR3 is TGCGCCAGCAGCGCCGGGACAGGGCAAGAGACCCAGTACTTC. Translation gives CASSAGTGQETQYF.

This clonotype was recorded at least ten times. The chain employs TRBV12-3 or TRBV12-4 and TRBJ2-2; 7 nucleotides line up with TRBD1. V gave up 4 bases and J gave up 6 bases; unmatched junction bases: 5. The CDR3 has 14 amino acids. The CDR3 nucleotides are TGTGCCAGCAGTTCCACGACAGGGCCCGGGGAGCTGTTTTTT. Translated, it gives CASSSTTGPGELFF.

This clonotype has ten or more counts. J is TRBJ2-7 and V is TRBV7-2; 11 positions agree with TRBD2. After removal of 5 bases from V and 5 bases from J, the junction contained 8 bases not matched to a gene. The CDR3 contains 15 residues. Germline V gives CDR1 SGHTA, CDR2 FQGNSA. The CDR3 is CASSPTSGRSHEQYF. The CDR3 region has the DNA TGTGCCAGCAGCCCCACTAGCGGGAGATCCCACGAGCAGTACTTC.

This clonotype was found many times. This chain joins TRBV12-3 or TRBV12-4 and TRBJ1-2; TRBD1 might be the D (5 bases). This CDR3 is built from 13 residues. The V end was cut by 6 bases, the J end by 4 bases, with 12 bases between. The CDR3 nucleotides are TGTGCCAGCAGCCCAGACAGCACCTATGGCTACACCTTC. Translation gives CASSPDSTYGYTF.